The clone carrying this T cell receptor (beta chain) showed up many times. Its specificity is unknown. The data originate from a study of regulatory T cells in long-lasting Graves disease. Sample time point: newly diagnosed GD, antithyroid drugs for less than 3 months. With RNA extracted from PBMCs as input, the TCR library was made. CDR3 regions were amplified by Arm-PCR using iRepertoire HTBI primers to build TCR beta libraries. TCRdb redid the calling of the multiplex PCR reads with MiXCR, one entry per CDR3 protein. The sample lists hundreds of thousands of distinct CDR3 sequences; under 20% were seen once. General observations from the study: The number of shared public clonotypes was higher in persistent patients (more than 2,500) than new patients (approximately 1,000).

This CDR3 spans 18 amino acids. The germline gives CDR1 SGHTA, CDR2 FQGNSA. Germline trimming cut 3 bases from V and 0 bases from J; bases unmatched to any gene: 8. These data were also filed under a second study, of T cells in Graves' hyperthyroidism and ophthalmopathy. That paper notes: Diagnoses were established using clinical symptoms, serum thyroxine and TRAb, thyroid ultrasound and orbital computed tomography. Most thyroid clonotypes that were expanded above 0.001 also turned up in blood.

The J gene is TRBJ2-2, the V gene TRBV7-2; 9 nucleotides agree with TRBD2. This receptor was taken from a woman in her 30s with Graves disease. The source material was peripheral blood mononuclear cells (PBMCs), sampled at new diagnosis, from a patient treated with antithyroid drugs. DNA for the CDR3: TGTGCCAGCAGCTTTTTAGCGGGGGCAGGATCGAACACCGGGGAGCTGTTTTTT. Protein product: CASSFLAGAGSNTGELFF.